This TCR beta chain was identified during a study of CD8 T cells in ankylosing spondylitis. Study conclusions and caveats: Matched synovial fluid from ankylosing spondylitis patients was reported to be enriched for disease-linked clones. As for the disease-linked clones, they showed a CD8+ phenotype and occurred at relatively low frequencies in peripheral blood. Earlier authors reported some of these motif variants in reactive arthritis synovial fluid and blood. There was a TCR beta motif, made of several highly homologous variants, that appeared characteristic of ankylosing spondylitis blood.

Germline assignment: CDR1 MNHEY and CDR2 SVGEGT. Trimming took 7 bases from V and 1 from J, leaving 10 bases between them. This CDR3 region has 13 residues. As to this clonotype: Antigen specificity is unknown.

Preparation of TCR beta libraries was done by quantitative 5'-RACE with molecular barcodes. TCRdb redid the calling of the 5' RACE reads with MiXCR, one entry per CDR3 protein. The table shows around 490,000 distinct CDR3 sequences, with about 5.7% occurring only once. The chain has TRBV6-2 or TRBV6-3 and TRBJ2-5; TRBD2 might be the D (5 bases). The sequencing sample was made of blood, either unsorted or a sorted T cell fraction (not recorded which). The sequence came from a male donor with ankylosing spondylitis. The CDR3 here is CASKEAAQETQYF. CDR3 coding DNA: TGTGCCAGCAAGGAGGCCGCCCAAGAGACCCAGTACTTC.